This TCR beta chain was observed in a study of molecular identifiers for immune sequencing clone quantification. At the level of the study: In the replicates, RNA derived from about 21,000 or 97,000 naive CD8 cells was divided into five parts, and four were sequenced.

Whole-study results and caveats: One million naive cells reportedly did not prevent detection of spiked Jurkat TCR RNA from one cell.

Germline CDR1 and CDR2: MNHNY and SVGAGI (reference sequence). This CDR3 is built from 17 residues. Trimming cost V 6 bases and J 0 bases; bases outside gene matches: 11. Bulk TCR libraries were made with methods that had been previously described and with listed TCR primers. TCRdb passed the PCR reads through MiXCR, listing each CDR3 protein once. The table shows about 100,000 distinct CDR3 sequences, with 36% occurring only once. To note about this clonotype: The target antigen is unknown. A read error may be the cause here, since a much bigger clone is one base away. As the CDR3 is not closed by the conserved phenylalanine or tryptophan, this likely results from a read error.

The source material was naive CD8+ T cells from blood, with Jurkat cell RNA spiked in. Documented subset: FACS-sorted CD8+CD4-CCR7+CD45RA+ naive T cells. This clonotype was sampled from a human donor in good health. Some libraries in this study had Jurkat cell RNA spiked in. The V call is TRBV6-6, the J call TRBJ2-4, with 7 bases identical to TRBD1. The CDR3 nucleotides are TGTGCCAGCAGGCAAACGGGACAGCTACTAGCCAAAAACATTCAGTACTGC. It codes for CASRQTGQLLAKNIQYC.